This entry is about one TCR beta chain. The antigen remains undetermined. Clones were sequenced by immunoSEQ multiplex PCR, and TCRdb holds only the in-frame ones, with some missing. The data contain about 110,000 clones, around 87% of them singletons. The CDR3 has 11 residues. Trimming removed 7 bases from V and 3 bases from J, with 6 bases in between. Germline loops: CDR1 MNHEY, CDR2 SMNVEV (reference sequence). Second doses at about 4 or about 12 weeks were pooled. The sample originates from a study of T cell responses to AZD1222 COVID-19 vaccine. General observations from the study: Nearly half of spike-specific TCRs reportedly target variant regions that are unmutated in the B.1.351 and B.1.1.7 variants. Most donors were white British, females outnumbered males, and clonal diversity was possibly underestimated. Seropositivity was recorded at baseline in only 6 or 7 AZD1222 recipients.

The rearrangement uses TRBV27 and TRBJ2-5; D uncertain. This specimen consisted of peripheral blood, obtained 28 days after the second AZD1222 dose. The sequence was obtained from an adult who received the AZD1222 COVID-19 vaccine. CDR3 DNA: TGTGCCAGCATAGGCAAAGAGACCCAGTACTTC. This gives the protein CASIGKETQYF.